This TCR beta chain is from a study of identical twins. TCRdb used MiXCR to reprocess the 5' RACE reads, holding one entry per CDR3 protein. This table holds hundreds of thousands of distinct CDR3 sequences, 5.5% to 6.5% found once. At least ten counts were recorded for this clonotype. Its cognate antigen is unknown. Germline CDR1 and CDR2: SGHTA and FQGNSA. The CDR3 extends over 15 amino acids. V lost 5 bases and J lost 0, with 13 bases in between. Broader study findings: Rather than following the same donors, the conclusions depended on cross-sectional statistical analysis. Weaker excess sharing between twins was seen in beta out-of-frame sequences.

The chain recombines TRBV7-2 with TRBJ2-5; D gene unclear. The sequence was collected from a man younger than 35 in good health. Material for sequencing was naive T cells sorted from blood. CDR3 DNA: TGTGCCAGCAGCCGACGAGTTGCCGACCAAGAGACCCAGTACTTC. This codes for CASSRRVADQETQYF.